Listed below are T cell receptor beta chains from one sample, sequenced in a study of Graves' ophthalmopathy and Graves' hyperthyroidism. MiXCR, run by TCRdb on the multiplex PCR reads, gives a single entry per CDR3 protein. This sample has over a million distinct CDR3 sequences, with about 38% found just once. Sequenced input: peripheral blood or thyroid tissue (not recorded which). These receptors all stem from an adult man with Graves' hyperthyroidism. The CDR3 runs from the conserved cysteine through the conserved F or W. A D gene is named only where the DNA matches it firmly. The listing skips clone size in some rows; elsewhere it reads once, few, many or a size class.

TRBJ1-5,many,TRBD1,TRBV12-3/TRBV12-4,CASSLTGADNQPQHF,TGTGCCAGCAGCCTGACAGGGGCGGACAATCAGCCCCAGCATTTT
TRBJ2-5,-,-,TRBV7-9,CASIVQHQETQYF,TGTGCCAGCATTGTCCAGCACCAAGAGACCCAGTACTTC
TRBJ1-1,many,-,TRBV19,CASAGLGGLNTEAFF,TGTGCCAGTGCGGGACTGGGTGGTCTGAACACTGAAGCTTTCTTT
TRBJ1-1,-,TRBD1,TRBV20-1,CSACQTGDEAFF,TGCAGTGCTTGCCAGACAGGGGATGAAGCTTTCTTT
TRBJ1-2,few,-,TRBV4-1,CASSQVPETNYGYTF,TGCGCCAGCAGCCAAGTTCCGGAAACTAACTATGGCTACACCTTC
TRBJ1-4,-,-,TRBV5-1,CASSRDGGLSEKLFF,TGCGCCAGCAGCCGAGATGGGGGGCTCAGTGAAAAACTGTTTTTT
TRBJ2-5,-,-,TRBV7-6,CASSPGVGAGGETQYF,TGTGCCAGCAGCCCTGGGGTAGGGGCTGGGGGAGAGACCCAGTACTTC
TRBJ2-7,once,-,TRBV7-7,CASSYHGSRGPYEQYF,TGTGCCAGCAGTTACCACGGCTCGCGGGGCCCTTACGAGCAGTACTTC
TRBJ2-7,few,-,TRBV6-1,CASSEALPGYEQYF,TGTGCCAGCAGTGAAGCGTTACCCGGGTACGAGCAGTACTTC
TRBJ2-7,few,-,TRBV24-1,CATSRGTYEQYF,TGTGCCACCAGTCGGGGTACCTACGAGCAGTACTTC
TRBJ2-2,-,TRBD2,TRBV7-8,CASRSGTSETGELFF,TGTGCCAGCAGGTCTGGGACTAGCGAGACCGGGGAGCTGTTTTTT
TRBJ1-1,few,-,TRBV5-5,CASSPRVSGTEAFF,TGTGCCAGCAGCCCCAGGGTTTCGGGCACTGAAGCTTTCTTT
TRBJ1-1,-,-,TRBV2,CASSVDRLGTEAFF,TGTGCCAGCAGCGTAGATCGACTAGGGACTGAAGCTTTCTTT
TRBJ1-1,-,-,TRBV30,CAWRETNTEAFF,TGTGCCTGGAGGGAGACGAACACTGAAGCTTTCTTT
TRBJ2-2,many,-,TRBV7-9,CASSFGRGLNTGELFF,TGTGCCAGCAGCTTCGGCAGAGGCTTGAACACCGGGGAGCTGTTTTTT
TRBJ1-2,-,-,TRBV5-5,CASRPDSFSYGYTF,TGTGCCAGCCGACCGGACAGTTTTTCCTATGGCTACACCTTC